Below, 3 T cell receptor beta chains from the same sample are listed, as sequenced in a study of blood T cell repertoires in COVID-19. Sequencing used immunoSEQ multiplex PCR; TCRdb keeps in-frame clones, though not all of them. Of 200,000 or so clones listed, around 90% are singletons. The sequenced material came from peripheral blood. The receptors here all came from a man aged 25-45 years with COVID-19, enrolled during active disease.

A remark on this clone: At one of its ends the junction is not consistent with the germline gene, which may arise from a read error. V is TRBV28 and J is TRBJ1-1, with 7 bases identical to TRBD1. This CDR3 has 15 amino acids. Germline V gene sequence: CDR1 MDHEN, CDR2 SYDVKM. The DNA for the CDR3 is TGTGCCAGCAGTTTTGAGGGGGCGGCGAACACCGAAGCTTTCTTT. It encodes CASSFEGAANTEAFF.

This chain uses TRBV7-9 with TRBJ1-2; D unresolved. The germline V gene has CDR1 SEHNR and CDR2 FQNEAQ (reference sequence). CDR3 length: 11 residues. V was shortened by 1 base and J by 8 bases, with 5 bases between the two germline ends. The CDR3 nucleotides read TGTGCCAGCAGCTTAGATCAGGGCTACACCTTC. Its protein is CASSLDQGYTF.

The chain recombines TRBV5-4 with TRBJ2-1, with TRBD2 matching 8 bases. Germline lookup yields CDR1 SGHNT and CDR2 YYREEE (reference sequence). The CDR3 is made up of 16 amino acids. The trim removed 3 bases at V and 5 bases at J, leaving 10 bases unmatched. The CDR3: CASSSSASGSHNEQFF. CDR3 sequence (DNA): TGTGCCAGCAGCTCCTCCGCTAGCGGGTCCCACAATGAGCAGTTCTTC.